The 27 T cell receptor beta chains reported below all come from one sample, sequenced in a study of blood T cell repertoires in COVID-19. The protocol was immunoSEQ multiplex PCR, while the TCRdb copy is restricted to in-frame clones and leaves out a portion. The data contain approximately 100,000 clones, 85% to 95% of them seen just once; the ten biggest clones take up approximately 5.4%. Sequenced sample: peripheral blood. The receptor set was obtained from a man aged 50 or older with active COVID-19.

The chain carries TRBV2 and TRBJ1-1; no firm D call. The CDR3 is made up of 14 amino acids. In germline, CDR1 is SNHLY, CDR2 FYNNEI. V dropped 0 bases and J dropped 5 bases, with 10 bases sitting between them. The CDR3 bases are TGTGCCAGCAGTGAAGCCGGAGGGAGGACTGAAGCTTTCTTT. Protein: CASSEAGGRTEAFF. The variable domain in full, completed from reference TRBV2 and TRBJ1-1, reads EPEVTQTPSHQVTQMGQEVILRCVPISNHLYFYWYRQILGQKVEFLVSFYNNEISEKSEIFDDQFSVERPDGSNFTLKIRSTKLEDSAMYFCASSEAGGRTEAFFGQGTRLTVV.

This sequence joins TRBV10-1 and TRBJ2-7, with a weak D call TRBD2 (5 bases). CDR1 WNHNN and CDR2 SYGVQD come from the germline V gene (reference sequence). There are 14 residues in the CDR3. Trimming pared 4 bases from V and 2 bases from J, leaving 12 bases between. The CDR3 coding sequence is TGCGCCAGCAGTGGCGGCTGGGAGCCCTACGAGCAGTACTTC. This sequence encodes CASSGGWEPYEQYF.

This chain connects TRBV6-5 to TRBJ2-4; no firm D call. CDR3 length equals 12 residues. The V gene's germline CDR1 is MNHEY and CDR2 SVGAGI. The ends were cut back, 10 bases at V and 6 bases at J, with 13 bases in the middle. The CDR3 DNA reads TGTGCCACCGGAACCACTACAAACATTCAGTACTTC. This gives the protein CATGTTTNIQYF.

The J gene is TRBJ2-1, the V gene TRBV9; 13 positions agree with TRBD2. Trimming at V came to 1 base and at J to 0 bases, leaving 10 bases not matched to a gene. Germline assignment: CDR1 SGDLS and CDR2 YYNGEE. The CDR3 spans 20 residues. CDR3 residues: CASSVRPGLAGESSYNEQFF. CDR3 DNA sequence: TGTGCCAGCAGCGTAAGGCCCGGACTAGCGGGGGAGAGCTCCTACAATGAGCAGTTCTTC.

The CDR3 spells CASSGDSVRAFF. CDR3 DNA: TGTGCCAGCAGTGGGGACTCGGTCAGGGCTTTCTTT. The V call is TRBV2, the J call TRBJ1-1; possibly TRBD1 for D (5 bases). CDR3 size: 12 residues. Trimming removed 4 bases from V and 11 bases from J, with 14 bases in between. CDR1 SNHLY and CDR2 FYNNEI come from the germline V gene.

The count of this clone is one. The gene calls are TRBV9 and TRBJ2-5; 8 nucleotides align to TRBD2. Germline V gives CDR1 SGDLS, CDR2 YYNGEE. The CDR3 is 14 residues long. Losses at the gene ends were 4 bases for V and 5 bases for J; bases not matched to a gene: 7. CDR3 region: CASSPLTSGETQYF. The DNA of the CDR3 is TGTGCCAGCAGCCCCCTTACTAGCGGCGAGACCCAGTACTTC.

V is TRBV2 and J is TRBJ2-1; 10 bases are shared with TRBD2. Germline CDR1 reads SNHLY; CDR2 reads FYNNEI. V shed 3 bases, J shed 6 bases, and the junction held 5 bases outside the gene matches. The CDR3 runs 15 residues. CDR3 loop: CASSDGLAGVNEQFF. DNA of the CDR3: TGTGCCAGCAGTGACGGGCTAGCGGGAGTCAATGAGCAGTTCTTC. Supplemented by reference TRBV2 and TRBJ2-1, the full variable domain reads EPEVTQTPSHQVTQMGQEVILRCVPISNHLYFYWYRQILGQKVEFLVSFYNNEISEKSEIFDDQFSVERPDGSNFTLKIRSTKLEDSAMYFCASSDGLAGVNEQFFGPGTRLTVL.

The chain is built from TRBV5-1 and TRBJ1-6; D gene unclear. CDR1 and CDR2 from the germline V gene are SGHRS and YFSETQ. The CDR3 covers 14 residues. V was clipped by 7 bases and J by 7 bases, with 15 bases between them. The CDR3 DNA sequence: TGCGCCAGCTCGGGTTTGGAACAAAATTCACCCCTCCACTTT. Protein sequence: CASSGLEQNSPLHF.

The chain has TRBV6-5 and TRBJ2-1; TRBD2 might be the D (5 bases). CDR1 and CDR2 from the germline V gene are MNHEY and SVGAGI. The V end lost 5 bases, the J end lost 0 bases, and 11 bases lay between the germline ends. The CDR3 spans 15 residues. CDR3 loop: CASSSGLSSYNEQFF. The CDR3 nucleotides are TGTGCCAGCAGTAGCGGCCTGAGCTCCTACAATGAGCAGTTCTTC.

V gene TRBV28 combines with J gene TRBJ1-3, with no clear D. Germline V lookup: CDR1 MDHEN, CDR2 SYDVKM. CDR3 length: 15 residues. Trimming shortened V by 2 bases and J by 2 bases, and 10 bases separated the two germline ends. This CDR3 reads CASSLTGGTGNTIYF. CDR3 bases: TGTGCCAGCAGTTTAACGGGAGGGACTGGAAACACCATATATTTT.

This sequence joins TRBV2 and TRBJ1-4, with 8 bases lining up with TRBD1. V dropped 7 bases and J dropped 3; count of bases not matched to a gene: 7. The CDR3 contains 15 residues. Looked up from germline, CDR1 is SNHLY and CDR2 is FYNNEI. The CDR3: CASNPEQGANEKLFF. CDR3 DNA: TGTGCCAGCAATCCTGAACAGGGGGCTAATGAAAAACTGTTTTTT.

The chain links TRBV4-2 to TRBJ2-1; 9 positions match TRBD2. V was clipped by 1 base and J by 7 bases; unmatched bases: 2. The germline V gene has CDR1 LGHNA and CDR2 YNFKEQ. The CDR3 contains 14 residues. CDR3 nucleotide sequence: TGTGCCAGCAGCCAAGCTAGCGGGAAAAATGAGCAGTTCTTC. Translated: CASSQASGKNEQFF.

The CDR3 loop is CASSLEESHRTTTDTQYF. In DNA, the CDR3 is TGTGCCAGCAGCTTGGAGGAATCGCACAGGACAACCACAGATACGCAGTATTTT. This chain uses TRBV5-6 with TRBJ2-3; perhaps TRBD1 as D (5 bases). This CDR3 spans 18 amino acids. CDR1 is SGHDT, CDR2 YYEEEE, per germline. Trimming took 0 bases from V and 2 from J, leaving 19 bases between them.

The chain couples TRBV5-1 to TRBJ1-1; a possible D gene is TRBD1 (6 bases). Trimming cost V 4 bases and J 3 bases, with 19 bases left between them. This CDR3 comprises 16 residues. Germline CDR1 SGHRS, CDR2 YFSETQ. The CDR3 nucleotides read TGCGCCAGCAGCGCCAAGGGGGGGGCCAGCGACACTGAAGCTTTCTTT. It yields the protein CASSAKGGASDTEAFF.

With regard to this clone: Other DNA sequences in this sample translate to the same CDR3. CDR3 bases: TGTGCCAGCAGCCCGACAGGTTACGAGCAGTACTTC. It yields the protein CASSPTGYEQYF. The rearrangement uses TRBV7-9 and TRBJ2-7, with D possibly matching TRBD1 (6 bases). Trimming took 5 bases from V and 4 from J, leaving 9 bases between them. Germline CDR1 and CDR2: SEHNR and FQNEAQ (reference sequence). The length of the CDR3 is 12 residues.

The J gene is TRBJ1-5, the V gene TRBV7-5. TRBV7-5 is described as a pseudogene. The CDR3 totals 14 residues. The CDR3 sequence is CARSPLECWQPQHF. In DNA form, the CDR3 reads TGTGCCAGAAGCCCGCTTGAGTGTTGGCAGCCCCAGCATTTT.

V gene TRBV5-1 combines with J gene TRBJ2-1; 9 bases map to TRBD2. Germline CDR1 SGHRS, CDR2 YFSETQ. Germline trimming cut 1 base from V and 8 bases from J; bases unmatched to any gene: 10. CDR3 length equals 16 residues. The CDR3 reads CASSLTSGPNPHEQFF. The DNA for the CDR3 is TGCGCCAGCAGCTTGACTAGCGGGCCCAACCCCCATGAGCAGTTCTTC.

V gene TRBV30 combines with J gene TRBJ1-2; 9 bases fit TRBD1. Per the germline V gene, CDR1 is GTSNPN and CDR2 is SVGIG (reference sequence). Germline trimming cut 2 bases from V and 7 bases from J; bases unmatched to any gene: 8. The CDR3 is 14 residues long. The DNA of the CDR3 is TGTGCCTGGAGTTCCCCGGGACAGGGAACTGGCTACACCTTC. Its protein product is CAWSSPGQGTGYTF.

The chain is built from TRBV28 and TRBJ1-5, with 10 bases matching TRBD1. The trim removed 8 bases at V and 2 bases at J, leaving 15 bases unmatched. CDR1 and CDR2 from the germline V gene are MDHEN and SYDVKM. This CDR3 spans 18 amino acids. The CDR3 DNA is TGTGCCAGCTCCCCAGGGACAGGGGTTCCTTGGGGCAATCAGCCCCAGCATTTT. This sequence encodes CASSPGTGVPWGNQPQHF.

The gene calls are TRBV9 and TRBJ1-1; D is perhaps TRBD1 (5 bases). From germline, CDR1 is SGDLS and CDR2 YYNGEE. This CDR3 region has 16 residues. Trimming removed 0 bases from V and 3 bases from J, with 15 bases in between. CDR3 region: CASSVGTQPRDTEAFF. The CDR3 DNA follows: TGTGCCAGCAGCGTAGGAACACAGCCCAGGGACACTGAAGCTTTCTTT.

The chain has TRBV5-6 and TRBJ2-7; D is unclear. The CDR3 totals 11 residues. The germline V and J ends were trimmed by 3 bases and 6 bases, with 7 bases remaining between them. Per the germline V gene, CDR1 is SGHDT and CDR2 is YYEEEE. This CDR3 is CASSSNGEQYF. The CDR3 DNA is TGTGCCAGCAGCTCGAACGGCGAGCAGTACTTC.

This clone showed up just once. The V call is TRBV5-1, the J call TRBJ1-4; a possible D gene is TRBD1 (6 bases). Per germline, CDR1 SGHRS and CDR2 YFSETQ. CDR3 length equals 14 residues. Trimming removed 0 bases from V and 7 bases from J, with 10 bases in between. CDR3 in DNA: TGCGCCAGCAGCTTGGAAGGGGGAAGTGAAAAACTGTTTTTT. Translation gives CASSLEGGSEKLFF. The full variable domain, its missing parts supplied by reference TRBV5-1 and TRBJ1-4, is KAGVTQTPRYLIKTRGQQVTLSCSPISGHRSVSWYQQTPGQGLQFLFEYFSETQRNKGNFPGRFSGRQFSNSRSEMNVSTLELGDSALYLCASSLEGGSEKLFFGSGTQLSVL.

The V and J genes are TRBV4-2 and TRBJ2-2; D gene uncertain. Germline V gene lookup returns CDR1 LGHNA and CDR2 YNFKEQ. This CDR3 is 13 amino acids long. Trimming cost V 3 bases and J 5 bases, with 7 bases left between them. The CDR3 DNA follows: TGTGCCAGCAGCCAGGTAGCAACCGGGGAGCTGTTTTTT. This translates into CASSQVATGELFF.

The gene calls are TRBV3-1 (or the pseudogene TRBV3-2) and TRBJ2-1; 8 positions agree with TRBD2. Germline V gene sequence: CDR1 LGHDT, CDR2 YNNKEL (reference sequence). The junction had 8 bases not matched to a gene; V was cut back by 3 bases and J by 7 bases. The CDR3 extends over 15 amino acids. CDR3 coding DNA: TGTGCCAGCAGCCAGAGGAGATTAGCGGGAAATGAGCAGTTCTTC. It encodes CASSQRRLAGNEQFF.

The chain uses TRBV3-1 (or the pseudogene TRBV3-2) and TRBJ1-6; D is possibly TRBD1 (6 bases). Germline values: CDR1 LGHDT, CDR2 YNNKEL (reference sequence). V lost 2 bases and J lost 9, with 14 bases in between. The CDR3 spans 15 residues. CDR3 DNA sequence: TGTGCCAGCAGCCAACTTCAGGGGTTAAGTTCACCCCTCCACTTT. This codes for CASSQLQGLSSPLHF.

V is TRBV4-1 and J is TRBJ2-1; 7 nucleotides line up with TRBD1. CDR1 is MGHRA, CDR2 YSYEKL, per germline. The CDR3 is made up of 16 amino acids. Trimming cost V 4 bases and J 8 bases; bases outside gene matches: 14. The CDR3 is CASSPDPTGLNDEQFF. The CDR3 nucleotides are TGCGCCAGCAGCCCCGACCCGACAGGGTTAAATGATGAGCAGTTCTTC.

This clone was counted a single time. This chain links TRBV2 with TRBJ2-7; D remains ambiguous. Germline V lookup: CDR1 SNHLY, CDR2 FYNNEI. Trimming removed 3 bases at V and 6 bases at J, with 6 bases between. There are 11 residues in the CDR3. CDR3 protein: CASSDQREQYF. The CDR3 bases are TGTGCCAGCAGTGATCAGCGCGAGCAGTACTTC.